Listed below are T cell receptor beta chains from one sample, sequenced in a study of cytomegalovirus exposure and HLA in healthy donors. Profiling relied on immunoSEQ multiplex PCR, and the TCRdb table lists in-frame clones only, not all of them. The sample yields just over 85,000 clones, over 60% seen once. Sample: PBMCs. These receptors were taken from a man in his forties or fifties in good health and CMV-seronegative. The CDR3 runs from the conserved cysteine through the conserved F or W. Each record gives: D gene, clone size, V gene, J gene, CDR3 DNA, CDR3 protein. D genes are given only for firm matches. The size field is filled for only some rows; it gives once, few, many or a size class.

NA	NA	TRBV5-1	TRBJ2-2	TGCGCCAGCTTGGAGGGGCGCGGCACCGGGGAGCTGTTTTTT	CASLEGRGTGELFF
TRBD1	NA	TRBV11-1	TRBJ2-5	TGTGCCAGCAGAAAGACAGGGGGTATCCAAGAGACCCAGTACTTC	CASRKTGGIQETQYF
NA	NA	TRBV4-3	TRBJ1-2	TGCGCCAGCAGCCAAGGACAGAACTATGGCTACACCTTC	CASSQGQNYGYTF
NA	NA	TRBV6-4	TRBJ1-5	TGTGCCAGCAGCCACACAGCGGATAGCAATCAGCCCCAGCATTTT	CASSHTADSNQPQHF
TRBD1	NA	TRBV7-8	TRBJ1-1	TGTGCCAGCAGCCCCGCCCTGGGACAGGTCCTCCTCGAAGCTTTCTTT	CASSPALGQVLLEAFF
TRBD2	NA	TRBV30	TRBJ2-3	TGTGCCTGGAGTGTAGGGGCTAGCGGGGTCACAGATACGCAGTATTTT	CAWSVGASGVTDTQYF
NA	few	TRBV27	TRBJ2-7	TGTGCCAGCAGTTTCGGGGGACCCTCCTACGAGCAGTACTTC	CASSFGGPSYEQYF
NA	NA	TRBV15	TRBJ2-7	TGTGCCACAAAAAAACCCGGGGGCTACGAGCAGTACTTC	CATKKPGGYEQYF
NA	few	TRBV27	TRBJ1-1	TGTGCCAGCAGTCCACTACAGGTATTGAACACTGAAGCTTTCTTT	CASSPLQVLNTEAFF
TRBD1	NA	TRBV19	TRBJ1-6	TGTGCCAGTAGTCCGGGACAGCATAATTCACCCCTCCACTTT	CASSPGQHNSPLHF
NA	NA	TRBV15	TRBJ2-3	TGTGCCACCAGCAGTCGAGGGCCGCGCACAGATACGCAGTATTTT	CATSSRGPRTDTQYF
NA	NA	TRBV6-5	TRBJ2-7	TGTGCCAGCAGTTACTACAGGGACCGCGAGCAGTACTTC	CASSYYRDREQYF
NA	NA	TRBV18	TRBJ1-1	TGTGCCAGCTTCCGCGACAGCTCTGAAGCTTTCTTT	CASFRDSSEAFF
NA	once	TRBV5-6	TRBJ2-7	TGTGCCAGCAGCTTGGTCCAGGGGTTTTCCGAGCAGTACTTC	CASSLVQGFSEQYF
NA	once	TRBV6-4	TRBJ1-5	TGTGCCAGCAGTGACTCCGCGGGAGACAAGCCCCAGCATTTT	CASSDSAGDKPQHF
TRBD2	NA	TRBV14	TRBJ2-5	TGTGCCAGCAGCCACGGCCGACTAGCGGGTCTCCAAGAGACCCAGTACTTC	CASSHGRLAGLQETQYF
TRBD2	NA	TRBV5-1	TRBJ2-5	TGCGCCAGCAGCTCTAGCGGGGGGGCTGAGACCCAGTACTTC	CASSSSGGAETQYF
TRBD1	NA	TRBV19	TRBJ1-1	TGTGCCAGTAGATCCGCAGGGGGCGCGAGGACTGAAGCTTTCTTT	CASRSAGGARTEAFF
NA	NA	TRBV21-1	TRBJ2-1	TGTGCCAGCAGCAAAGACCCCGGGACTAGCGGAGGGGATGAGCAGTTCTTC	CASSKDPGTSGGDEQFF
TRBD1	NA	TRBV2	TRBJ2-1	TGTGCCAGCAGTGATCCGGGACAGGCAAAAAATGAGCAGTTCTTC	CASSDPGQAKNEQFF
NA	NA	TRBV25-1	TRBJ1-2	TGTGCCAGCAGAGAGGGAGCTACCGGCTATGGCTACACCTTC	CASREGATGYGYTF
TRBD1	NA	TRBV19	TRBJ2-7	TGTGCCAGTAGTATGTTCATGAGGGACAGGGTACTCGAGCAGTACTTC	CASSMFMRDRVLEQYF
TRBD1	NA	TRBV6-5	TRBJ2-3	TGTGCCAGCAGTTACTCGGGGACAGGTACAGATACGCAGTATTTT	CASSYSGTGTDTQYF
NA	NA	TRBV6-1	TRBJ1-2	TGTGCCAGCAGTGAGTCCGGCGGGTTCTATGGCTACACCTTC	CASSESGGFYGYTF